This TCR beta chain was captured by sequencing in a study of blood T cell repertoires in COVID-19. Seattle cases were enrolled at active infection and followed longitudinally. The method was immunoSEQ multiplex PCR; TCRdb's version includes in-frame clones alone and lacks a portion of them. The sample includes some 300,000 clones, 90% of them seen just once. The sequence came from a woman between 40 and 50 years old with COVID-19, enrolled during active disease. The sample comprised peripheral blood.

CDR3 bases: TGTGCCAGCAGCGTCGCCGGCCCGACAGGGGAGCTGTTTTTT. It codes for CASSVAGPTGELFF. This sequence joins TRBV9 and TRBJ2-2; D not resolved. Trimming stripped 2 bases from V and 8 bases from J, with 13 bases between. The germline CDR1 and CDR2 sequences are SGDLS and YYNGEE. The CDR3 runs to 14 residues.